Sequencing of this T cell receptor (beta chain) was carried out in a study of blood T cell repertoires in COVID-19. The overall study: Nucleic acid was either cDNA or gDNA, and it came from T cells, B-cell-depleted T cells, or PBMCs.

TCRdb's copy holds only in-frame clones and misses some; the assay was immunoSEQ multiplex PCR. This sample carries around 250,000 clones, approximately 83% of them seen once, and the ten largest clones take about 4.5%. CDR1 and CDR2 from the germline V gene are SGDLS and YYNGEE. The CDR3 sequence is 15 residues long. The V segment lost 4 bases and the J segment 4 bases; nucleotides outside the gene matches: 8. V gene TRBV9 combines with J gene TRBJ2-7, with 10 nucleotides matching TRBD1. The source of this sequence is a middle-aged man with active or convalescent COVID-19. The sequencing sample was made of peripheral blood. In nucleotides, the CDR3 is TGTGCCAGCAGCCCCCGGGACAGGGGACGGTACGAGCAGTACTTC. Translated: CASSPRDRGRYEQYF.